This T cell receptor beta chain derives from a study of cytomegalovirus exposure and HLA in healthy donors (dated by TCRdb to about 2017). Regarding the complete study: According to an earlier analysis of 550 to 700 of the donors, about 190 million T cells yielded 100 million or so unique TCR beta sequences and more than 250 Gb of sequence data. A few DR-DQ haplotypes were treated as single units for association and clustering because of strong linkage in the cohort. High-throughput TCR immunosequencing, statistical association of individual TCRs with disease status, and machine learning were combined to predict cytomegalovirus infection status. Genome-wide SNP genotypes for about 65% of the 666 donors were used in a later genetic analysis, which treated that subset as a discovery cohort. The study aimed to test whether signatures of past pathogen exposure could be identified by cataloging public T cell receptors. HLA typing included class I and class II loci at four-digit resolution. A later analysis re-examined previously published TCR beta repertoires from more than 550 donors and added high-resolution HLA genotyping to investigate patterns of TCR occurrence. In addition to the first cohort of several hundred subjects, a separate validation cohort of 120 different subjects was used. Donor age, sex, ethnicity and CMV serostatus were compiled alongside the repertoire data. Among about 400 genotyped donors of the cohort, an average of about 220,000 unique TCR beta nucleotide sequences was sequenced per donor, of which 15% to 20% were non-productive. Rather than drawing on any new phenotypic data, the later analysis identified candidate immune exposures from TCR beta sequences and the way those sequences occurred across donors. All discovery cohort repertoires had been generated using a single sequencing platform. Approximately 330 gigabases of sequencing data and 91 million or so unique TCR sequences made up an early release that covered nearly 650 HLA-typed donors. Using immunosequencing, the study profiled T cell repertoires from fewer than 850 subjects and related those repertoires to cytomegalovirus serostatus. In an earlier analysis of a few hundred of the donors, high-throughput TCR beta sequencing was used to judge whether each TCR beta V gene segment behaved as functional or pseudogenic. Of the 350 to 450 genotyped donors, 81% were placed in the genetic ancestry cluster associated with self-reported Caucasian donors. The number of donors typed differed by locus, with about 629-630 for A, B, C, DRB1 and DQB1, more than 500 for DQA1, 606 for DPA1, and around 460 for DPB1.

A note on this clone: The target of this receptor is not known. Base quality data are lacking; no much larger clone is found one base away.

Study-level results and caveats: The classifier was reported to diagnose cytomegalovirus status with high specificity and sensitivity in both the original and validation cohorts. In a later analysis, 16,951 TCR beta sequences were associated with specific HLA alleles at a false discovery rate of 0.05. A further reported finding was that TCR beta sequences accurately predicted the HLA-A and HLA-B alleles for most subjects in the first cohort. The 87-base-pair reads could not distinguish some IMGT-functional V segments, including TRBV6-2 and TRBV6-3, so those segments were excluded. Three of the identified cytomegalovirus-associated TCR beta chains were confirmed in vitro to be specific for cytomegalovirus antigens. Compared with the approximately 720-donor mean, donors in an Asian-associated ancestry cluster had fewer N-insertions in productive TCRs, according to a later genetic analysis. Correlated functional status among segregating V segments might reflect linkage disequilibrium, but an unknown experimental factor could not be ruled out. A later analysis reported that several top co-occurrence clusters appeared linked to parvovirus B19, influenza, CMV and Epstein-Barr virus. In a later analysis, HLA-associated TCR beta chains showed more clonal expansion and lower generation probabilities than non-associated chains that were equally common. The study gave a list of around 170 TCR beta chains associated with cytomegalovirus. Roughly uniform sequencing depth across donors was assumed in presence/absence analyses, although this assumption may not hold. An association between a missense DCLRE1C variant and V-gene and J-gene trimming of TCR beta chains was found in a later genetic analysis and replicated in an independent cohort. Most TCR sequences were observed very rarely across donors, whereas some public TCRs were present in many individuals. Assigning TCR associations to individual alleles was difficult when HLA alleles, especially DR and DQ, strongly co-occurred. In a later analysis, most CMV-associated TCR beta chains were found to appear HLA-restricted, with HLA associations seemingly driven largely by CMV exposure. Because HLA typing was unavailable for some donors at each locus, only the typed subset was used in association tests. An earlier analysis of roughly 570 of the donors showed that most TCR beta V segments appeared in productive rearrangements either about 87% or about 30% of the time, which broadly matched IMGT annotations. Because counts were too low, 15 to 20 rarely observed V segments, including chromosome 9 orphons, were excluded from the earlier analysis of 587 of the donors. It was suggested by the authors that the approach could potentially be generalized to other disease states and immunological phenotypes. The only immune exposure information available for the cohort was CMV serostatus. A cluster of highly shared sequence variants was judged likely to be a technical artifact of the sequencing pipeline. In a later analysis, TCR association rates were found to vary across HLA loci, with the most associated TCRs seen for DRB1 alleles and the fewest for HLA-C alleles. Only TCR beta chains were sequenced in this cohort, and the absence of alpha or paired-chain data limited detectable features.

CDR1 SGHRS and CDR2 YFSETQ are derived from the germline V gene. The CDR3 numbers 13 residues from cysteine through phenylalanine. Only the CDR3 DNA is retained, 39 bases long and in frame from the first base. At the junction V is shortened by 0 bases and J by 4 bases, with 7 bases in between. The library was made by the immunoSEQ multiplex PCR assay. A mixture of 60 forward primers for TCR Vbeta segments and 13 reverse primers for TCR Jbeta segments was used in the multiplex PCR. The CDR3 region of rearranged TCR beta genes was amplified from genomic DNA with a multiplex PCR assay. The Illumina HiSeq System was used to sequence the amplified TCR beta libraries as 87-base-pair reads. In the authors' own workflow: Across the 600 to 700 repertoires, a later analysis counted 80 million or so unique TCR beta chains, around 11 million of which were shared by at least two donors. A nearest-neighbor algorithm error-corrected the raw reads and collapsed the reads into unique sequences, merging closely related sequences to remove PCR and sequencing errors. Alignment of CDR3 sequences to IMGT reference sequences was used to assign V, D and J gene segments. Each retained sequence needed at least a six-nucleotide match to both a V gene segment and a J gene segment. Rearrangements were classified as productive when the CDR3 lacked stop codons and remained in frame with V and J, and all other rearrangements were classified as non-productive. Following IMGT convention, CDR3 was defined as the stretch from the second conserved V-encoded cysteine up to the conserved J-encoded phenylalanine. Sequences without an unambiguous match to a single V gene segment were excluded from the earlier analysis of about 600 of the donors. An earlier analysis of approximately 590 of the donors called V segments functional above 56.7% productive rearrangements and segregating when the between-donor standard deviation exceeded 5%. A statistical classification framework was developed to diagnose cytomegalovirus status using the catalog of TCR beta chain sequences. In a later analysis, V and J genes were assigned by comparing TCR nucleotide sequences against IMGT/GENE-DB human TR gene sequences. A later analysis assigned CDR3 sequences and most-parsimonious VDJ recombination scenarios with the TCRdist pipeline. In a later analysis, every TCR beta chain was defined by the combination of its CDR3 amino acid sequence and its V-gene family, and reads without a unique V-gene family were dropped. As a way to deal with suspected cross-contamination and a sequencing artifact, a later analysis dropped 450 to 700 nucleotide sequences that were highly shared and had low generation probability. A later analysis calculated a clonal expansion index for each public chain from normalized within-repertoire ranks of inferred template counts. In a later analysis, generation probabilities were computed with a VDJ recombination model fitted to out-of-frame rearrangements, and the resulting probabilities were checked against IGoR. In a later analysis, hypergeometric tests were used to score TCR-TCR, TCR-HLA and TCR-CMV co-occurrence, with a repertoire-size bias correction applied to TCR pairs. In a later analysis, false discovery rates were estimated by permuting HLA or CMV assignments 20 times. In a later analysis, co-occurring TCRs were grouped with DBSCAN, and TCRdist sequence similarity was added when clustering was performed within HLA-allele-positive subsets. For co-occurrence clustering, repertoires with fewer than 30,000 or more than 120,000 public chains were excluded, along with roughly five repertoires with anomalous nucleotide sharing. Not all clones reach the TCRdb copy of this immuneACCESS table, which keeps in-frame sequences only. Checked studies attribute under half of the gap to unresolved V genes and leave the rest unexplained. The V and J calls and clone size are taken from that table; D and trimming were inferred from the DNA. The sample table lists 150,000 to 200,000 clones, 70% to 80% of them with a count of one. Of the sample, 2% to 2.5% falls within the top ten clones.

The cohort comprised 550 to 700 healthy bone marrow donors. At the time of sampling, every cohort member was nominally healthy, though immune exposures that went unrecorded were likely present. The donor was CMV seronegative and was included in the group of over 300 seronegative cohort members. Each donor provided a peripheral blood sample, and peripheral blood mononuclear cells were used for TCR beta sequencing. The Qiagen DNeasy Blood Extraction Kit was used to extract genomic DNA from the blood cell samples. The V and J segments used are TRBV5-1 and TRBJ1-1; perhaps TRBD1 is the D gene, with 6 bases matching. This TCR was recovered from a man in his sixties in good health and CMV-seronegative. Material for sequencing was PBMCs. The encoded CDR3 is CASSLDRATEAFF. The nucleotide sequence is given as TGCGCCAGCAGCTTGGACAGGGCCACTGAAGCTTTCTTT.